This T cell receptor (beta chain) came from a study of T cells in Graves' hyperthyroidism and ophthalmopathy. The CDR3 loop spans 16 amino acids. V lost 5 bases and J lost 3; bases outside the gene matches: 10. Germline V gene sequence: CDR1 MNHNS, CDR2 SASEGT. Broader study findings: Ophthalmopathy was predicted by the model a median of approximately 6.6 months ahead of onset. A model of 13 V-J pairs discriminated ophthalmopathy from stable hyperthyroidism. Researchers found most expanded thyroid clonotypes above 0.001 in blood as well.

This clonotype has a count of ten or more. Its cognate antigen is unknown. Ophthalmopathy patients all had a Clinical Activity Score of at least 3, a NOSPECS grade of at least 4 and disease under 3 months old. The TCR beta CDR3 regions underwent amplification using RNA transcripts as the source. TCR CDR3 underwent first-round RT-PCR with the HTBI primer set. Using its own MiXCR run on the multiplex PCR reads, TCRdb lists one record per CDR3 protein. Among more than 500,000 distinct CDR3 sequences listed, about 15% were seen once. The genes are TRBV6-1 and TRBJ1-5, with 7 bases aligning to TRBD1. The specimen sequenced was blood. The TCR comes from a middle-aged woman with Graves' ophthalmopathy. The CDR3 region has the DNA TGTGCCAGCAGTCCGGCCCCGGGACAGTCCAATCAGCCCCAGCATTTT. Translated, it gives CASSPAPGQSNQPQHF.